This T cell receptor beta chain is drawn from a study of T cells in Graves' hyperthyroidism and ophthalmopathy. Study-wide results and limits: Ophthalmopathy was predicted by the model a median of 6.5 months ahead of onset.

Authors of the study amplified TCR beta CDR3 regions from RNA transcripts. The TCR CDR3 first-round RT-PCR relied on the HTBI primer set. TCRdb re-called the multiplex PCR reads through MiXCR, storing one row per CDR3 protein. Among 350,000 to 400,000 distinct CDR3 sequences listed, about a fifth were seen once. From germline, CDR1 is MGHRA and CDR2 YSYEKL. The CDR3 extends over 16 amino acids. V was pared by 1 base and J by 0 bases, with 10 bases between. Diagnosis of hyperthyroidism was new in patients aged 18 to 65, and its duration was under 2 months. The study left out patients who had uncontrolled infection, other autoimmune disease, pregnancy or lactation. Diagnoses were made from clinical symptoms, serum measures (thyroxine and TRAb), thyroid ultrasound and orbital computed tomography. This clonotype was observed at least ten times. What it recognizes is unknown.

The V and J genes are TRBV4-1 and TRBJ1-3; D remains unclear. The sequence was collected from a woman between 18 and 29 years old with Graves' hyperthyroidism. Sequencing was performed on blood. CDR3 protein: CASSQGLVFSGNTIYF. The CDR3 DNA sequence: TGCGCCAGCAGCCAAGGACTGGTTTTCTCTGGAAACACCATATATTTT.